The T cell receptor (beta chain) described here comes from a study of OX40 agonist ivuxolimab in advanced cancers. The study's findings and limits: Within 6 weeks, CD4+ and CD8+ blood T cells expanded clonally at 0.1 to 3.0 mg/kg.

TCRdb keeps only in-frame clones here, not all; method: immunoSEQ multiplex PCR. Counted here are around 69,000 clones, 65% to 90% occurring once; the ten biggest clones make up around 1.7%. On this clone: Its target is not known.

Germline values: CDR1 SGHTA, CDR2 FQGNSA. The trim removed 1 base at V and 7 bases at J, leaving 5 bases unmatched. The CDR3 is made up of 15 amino acids. The sample consisted of CD4+ or CD8+ T cells sorted from blood, taken in a trial of the OX40 agonist ivuxolimab. The V and J genes are TRBV7-2 and TRBJ2-7, with 12 bases lining up with TRBD1. The TCR was taken from an adult with an advanced solid tumor such as melanoma, head and neck, liver or kidney cancer. This CDR3 reads CASSLDGTGGREQYF. Written as DNA, the CDR3 is TGTGCCAGCAGCTTAGATGGGACAGGGGGCCGGGAGCAGTACTTC. The complete variable domain, with remaining parts taken from reference TRBV7-2 and TRBJ2-7, reads GAGVSQSPSNKVTEKGKDVELRCDPISGHTALYWYRQSLGQGLEFLIYFQGNSAPDKSGLPSDRFSAERTGGSVSTLTIQRTQQEDSAVYLCASSLDGTGGREQYFGPGTRLTVT.